The 11 T cell receptor beta chains presented below share a single source sample, sequenced in a study of T cell changes during pregnancy in multiple sclerosis (dated by TCRdb to about 2019). Library method: the immunoSEQ multiplex PCR assay. As stored in TCRdb, this immuneACCESS dataset retains in-frame rearrangements with V and J assigned. A fraction of the clones does not appear; measured against another copy, unresolved V genes explain less than half of the discrepancy, and the remainder lacks a known reason. A total of tens of thousands of clones appear in this sample, just under 95% of them only once. Jointly, the top ten make up roughly 3.7% of the sample. Sequences were derived from CD8+ T cells from peripheral blood mononuclear cells, sampled after pregnancy. The receptors originated from a female donor with multiple sclerosis, enrolled in a pregnancy study.

The V gene is TRBV14, the J gene TRBJ1-1; D gene uncertain. The CDR3 is made up of 16 amino acids. Germline CDR1 SGHDN, CDR2 FVKESK. V was pared by 0 bases and J by 5 bases, with 16 bases between. The CDR3 coding sequence is TGTGCCAGCAGCCAAGAGTTCACAGCATTATATACTGAAGCTTTCTTT. This translates into CASSQEFTALYTEAFF.

The gene calls are TRBV7-6 and TRBJ1-2; 8 nucleotides match TRBD1. The V segment lost 5 bases and the J segment 6 bases; nucleotides outside the gene matches: 11. Germline V gene lookup returns CDR1 SGHVS and CDR2 FNYEAQ. The CDR3 extends over 15 amino acids. CDR3: CASSPTTGVDDGYTF. For the CDR3, the DNA is TGTGCCAGCAGCCCGACGACAGGGGTGGATGATGGCTACACCTTC.

V gene TRBV7-2 combines with J gene TRBJ1-1; TRBD1 might be the D (6 bases). The germline V and J ends were trimmed by 5 bases and 5 bases, with 21 bases remaining between them. The CDR3 spans 16 residues. Germline loops: CDR1 SGHTA, CDR2 FQGNSA. The CDR3 region has the DNA TGTGCCAGCAGCCCCGCCGGGTGGGGGCGGCGGACTGAAGCTTTCTTT. Residues: CASSPAGWGRRTEAFF. Supplemented by reference TRBV7-2 and TRBJ1-1, the full variable domain reads GAGVSQSPSNKVTEKGKDVELRCDPISGHTALYWYRQSLGQGLEFLIYFQGNSAPDKSGLPSDRFSAERTGGSVSTLTIQRTQQEDSAVYLCASSPAGWGRRTEAFFGQGTRLTVV.

The chain combines TRBV9 with TRBJ1-1; TRBD1 matches at 10 bases. The germline gives CDR1 SGDLS, CDR2 YYNGEE. Trimming at V came to 0 bases and at J to 3 bases, leaving 8 bases not matched to a gene. CDR3 length: 17 residues. CDR3 region: CASSVGGQGTMDTEAFF. The DNA for the CDR3 is TGTGCCAGCAGCGTAGGGGGACAGGGGACCATGGACACTGAAGCTTTCTTT.

The V gene is TRBV2, the J gene TRBJ1-5; D call uncertain. The CDR3 consists of 14 residues. Germline V gives CDR1 SNHLY, CDR2 FYNNEI. V was trimmed by 1 base and J by 7 bases, leaving 11 bases between them. CDR3 residues: CASSEGNSGQPQHF. Written as DNA, the CDR3 is TGTGCCAGCAGTGAAGGGAACTCGGGGCAGCCCCAGCATTTT.

The chain uses TRBV4-1 and TRBJ2-7, with 11 bases fitting TRBD2. Germline V gene sequence: CDR1 MGHRA, CDR2 YSYEKL. With 3 bases clipped from V and 0 bases from J, the junction kept 4 bases outside the gene matches. The CDR3 has 16 residues. The CDR3 protein is CASSHIGLAGSYEQYF. Here the CDR3 DNA reads TGCGCCAGCAGCCACATAGGACTAGCGGGCTCCTACGAGCAGTACTTC.

The chain has TRBV28 and TRBJ2-2, with 10 bases that match TRBD2. Germline lookup yields CDR1 MDHEN and CDR2 SYDVKM. This CDR3 has 16 amino acids. V was clipped by 2 bases and J by 6 bases; unmatched bases: 6. The CDR3 loop reads CASSLEEREGPGELFF. CDR3 DNA sequence: TGTGCCAGCAGTTTAGAAGAGCGGGAGGGCCCCGGGGAGCTGTTTTTT.

The chain has TRBV2 and TRBJ2-1; 8 bases agree with TRBD1. Germline CDR1 reads SNHLY; CDR2 reads FYNNEI. Unmatched junction bases numbered 5, after V lost 8 bases and J lost 2 bases. This CDR3 has 14 residues. CDR3 protein: CASLDRVTYNEQFF. The CDR3, as DNA: TGTGCCAGCCTGGACAGGGTTACCTACAATGAGCAGTTCTTC.

J is TRBJ2-1 and V is TRBV19; no definite D call. The length of the CDR3 is 18 residues. V was clipped by 0 bases and J by 0 bases, with 15 bases between them. Germline assignment: CDR1 LNHDA and CDR2 SQIVND (reference sequence). As DNA, the CDR3 is TGTGCCAGTAGTATAGAGTACGCCCCCTCCAGCTCCTACAATGAGCAGTTCTTC. Residues: CASSIEYAPSSSYNEQFF.

The gene calls are TRBV29-1 and TRBJ2-3; the D gene is possibly TRBD2 (5 bases). Trimming removed 8 bases at V and 10 bases at J, with 28 bases between. This CDR3 is 15 amino acids long. CDR1 is SQVTM, CDR2 ANQGSEA, per germline. The chain's CDR3 is CSPGPLEVQLDAQYF. The DNA for the CDR3 is TGCAGCCCCGGGCCACTAGAGGTTCAATTGGATGCGCAGTATTTT.

This chain uses TRBV6-5 with TRBJ1-3, with a tentative D call TRBD1 (6 bases). CDR1 and CDR2 from the germline V gene are MNHEY and SVGAGI. Trimming removed 4 bases at V and 0 bases at J, with 7 bases between. The CDR3 covers 14 residues. Here the CDR3 DNA reads TGTGCCAGCAGTTTGGACAGCTCTGGAAACACCATATATTTT. Protein sequence: CASSLDSSGNTIYF.